These 15 T cell receptor beta chains were all obtained from the same sample, sequenced in a study of T cell clones after liver transplantation. Sequencing used immunoSEQ multiplex PCR; TCRdb keeps in-frame clones, though not all of them. The sample contains roughly 40,000 clones, about 86% of which appear only once. The sample consisted of CD4+ T cells from blood, taken 24 months after liver transplant. Every receptor here comes from a human patient who received a liver transplant. The T cells may come from the graft donor.

The chain is built from TRBV18 and TRBJ1-3, with D unclear. The ends were cut back, 7 bases at V and 0 bases at J, with 7 bases in the middle. The CDR3 extends over 13 amino acids. Looked up from germline, CDR1 is KGHSH and CDR2 is LQKENI. CDR3 amino acids: CASCQFSGNTIYF. The CDR3 nucleotides read TGTGCCAGCTGCCAGTTCTCTGGAAACACCATATATTTT.

This sequence joins TRBV5-4 and TRBJ1-1; 8 nucleotides agree with TRBD1. V gave up 4 bases and J gave up 7 bases; unmatched junction bases: 12. CDR3 length: 15 amino acids. Germline loops: CDR1 SGHNT, CDR2 YYREEE (reference sequence). The CDR3 DNA sequence: TGTGCCAGCAGCCTGAGGACAGGGAAGGATTTTGAAGCTTTCTTT. Translated: CASSLRTGKDFEAFF.

This sequence joins TRBV20-1 and TRBJ1-2; D ambiguous. In germline, CDR1 is DFQATT, CDR2 SNEGSKA (reference sequence). There are 11 residues in the CDR3. The CDR3 DNA follows: TGCAGCCTGTTCTTACGGGAAGGCTACACCTTC. Protein sequence: CSLFLREGYTF.

The V gene is TRBV9, the J gene TRBJ1-5, with D possibly matching TRBD1 (6 bases). The CDR3 is made up of 15 amino acids. Germline V CDR1 and CDR2: SGDLS, YYNGEE. The V and J ends lost 4 bases and 6 bases respectively, with 17 bases between them. The CDR3 DNA sequence: TGTGCCAGCAGCTCCCGGCCCGACAGGCGTCAGCCCCAGCATTTT. This encodes CASSSRPDRRQPQHF.

The chain joins TRBV5-1 to TRBJ2-1, with D unclear. The germline V gene encodes CDR1 SGHRS and CDR2 YFSETQ. The germline V and J ends were trimmed by 0 bases and 6 bases, with 13 bases remaining between them. The CDR3 consists of 15 residues. CDR3 amino acids: CASSLGLAVLNEQFF. CDR3 DNA: TGCGCCAGCAGCTTGGGGCTGGCAGTTCTCAATGAGCAGTTCTTC.

The rearrangement uses TRBV10-3 and TRBJ2-7, with D perhaps TRBD1 or TRBD2 (5 bases each). The length of the CDR3 is 13 residues. CDR1 is ENHRY, CDR2 SYGVKD, per germline. V was cut by 2 bases and J by 6 bases, with 11 bases left in between. CDR3 sequence: CAISEEGNREQYF. The CDR3 DNA reads as TGTGCCATCAGTGAGGAGGGGAACCGCGAGCAGTACTTC.

The chain has TRBV2 and TRBJ2-1, with TRBD1 identical over 8 bases. V lost 6 bases and J lost 4; bases outside the gene matches: 5. The CDR3 loop spans 14 amino acids. CDR1 SNHLY and CDR2 FYNNEI come from the germline V gene. CDR3 protein: CASSLQGVYNEQFF. The CDR3 nucleotides read TGTGCCAGCAGCCTACAGGGGGTTTACAATGAGCAGTTCTTC.

The chain employs TRBV27 and TRBJ1-1, with 7 bases that match TRBD1. The CDR3 covers 16 residues. After removal of 5 bases from V and 1 base from J, the junction contained 10 bases not matched to a gene. CDR1 and CDR2 (germline): MNHEY, SMNVEV (reference sequence). This CDR3 is CASSPLTGTANTEAFF. As DNA, the CDR3 is TGTGCCAGCAGTCCTCTCACCGGGACAGCGAACACTGAAGCTTTCTTT.

This clone appeared a few times. V gene TRBV7-6 combines with J gene TRBJ2-7, with a possible D match to TRBD2 (6 bases). Trimming left V 1 base short and J 6 bases short, with 13 bases between. The CDR3 sequence is 14 residues long. Germline lookup yields CDR1 SGHVS and CDR2 FNYEAQ. Here the CDR3 DNA reads TGTGCCAGCAGCTTAGGGGGCGGGGTCGCCGAGCAGTACTTC. This encodes CASSLGGGVAEQYF.

V usage is TRBV6-1 and J usage is TRBJ1-4; the D gene is possibly TRBD1 (5 bases). CDR1 is MNHNS, CDR2 SASEGT, per germline. Trimming cost V 3 bases and J 4 bases, with 9 bases left between them. The CDR3 extends over 14 amino acids. CDR3 sequence: CASSERGSNEKLFF. The DNA of the CDR3 is TGTGCCAGCAGTGAGCGGGGCAGTAATGAAAAACTGTTTTTT.

The gene calls are TRBV7-9 and TRBJ2-1; no definite D call. Germline V gene lookup returns CDR1 SEHNR and CDR2 FQNEAQ (reference sequence). The V and J ends lost 5 bases and 5 bases respectively, with 10 bases between them. This CDR3 is built from 13 residues. The CDR3 DNA reads as TGTGCCAGCAGCCTCAACTGGCACAATGAGCAGTTCTTC. Amino acid sequence: CASSLNWHNEQFF.

The chain uses TRBV2 and TRBJ2-1; 9 positions match TRBD1. The ends lost 6 bases at V and 7 bases at J; junction bases unmatched: 10. The germline gives CDR1 SNHLY, CDR2 FYNNEI. The CDR3 contains 15 residues. The CDR3: CASSLWTGVRNEQFF. Here the CDR3 DNA reads TGTGCCAGCAGCCTTTGGACAGGGGTGAGGAATGAGCAGTTCTTC.

This clone has just one count. The chain links TRBV7-2 to TRBJ2-1; D possibly corresponds to TRBD2 (6 bases). V was cut by 5 bases and J by 5 bases, with 19 bases left in between. The germline V gene encodes CDR1 SGHTA and CDR2 FQGNSA. The length of the CDR3 is 16 residues. As DNA, the CDR3 is TGTGCCAGCAGCCCACGGTGGACTATCCCCAACAATGAGCAGTTCTTC. Residues: CASSPRWTIPNNEQFF.

The rearrangement joins TRBV14 to TRBJ1-1, with D uncertain. The CDR3 length is 15 residues. The germline V and J ends were trimmed by 3 bases and 0 bases, with 11 bases remaining between them. Germline CDR1 and CDR2: SGHDN and FVKESK. DNA of the CDR3: TGTGCCAGCAGCCATGGTAACAGCTTGAACACTGAAGCTTTCTTT. This translates into CASSHGNSLNTEAFF.

The chain is built from TRBV29-1 and TRBJ2-5; 7 nucleotides match TRBD1. J was trimmed by 0 bases and V by 6 bases; bases with no gene match: 4. Germline-derived CDR1 and CDR2 are SQVTM and ANQGSEA. This CDR3 is built from 13 residues. The CDR3 nucleotides are TGCAGCGTGGGACAGTCTTACCAAGAGACCCAGTACTTC. Its protein is CSVGQSYQETQYF.